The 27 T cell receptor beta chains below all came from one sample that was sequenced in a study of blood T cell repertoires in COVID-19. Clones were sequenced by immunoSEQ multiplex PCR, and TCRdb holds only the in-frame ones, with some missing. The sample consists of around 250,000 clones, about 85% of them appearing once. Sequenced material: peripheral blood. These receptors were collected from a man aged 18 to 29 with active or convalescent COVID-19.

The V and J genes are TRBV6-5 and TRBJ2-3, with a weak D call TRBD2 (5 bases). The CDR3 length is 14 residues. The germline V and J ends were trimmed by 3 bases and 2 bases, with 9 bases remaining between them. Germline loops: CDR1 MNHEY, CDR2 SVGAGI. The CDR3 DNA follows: TGTGCCAGCAGTTATGGAGGATACACAGATACGCAGTATTTT. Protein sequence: CASSYGGYTDTQYF.

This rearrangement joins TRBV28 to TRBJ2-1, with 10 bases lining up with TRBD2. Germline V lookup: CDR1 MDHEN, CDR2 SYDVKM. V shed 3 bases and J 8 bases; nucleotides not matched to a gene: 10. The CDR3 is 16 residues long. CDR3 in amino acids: CASSLGIIAGGYEQFF. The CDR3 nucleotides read TGTGCCAGCAGTTTGGGGATCATAGCGGGGGGCTATGAGCAGTTCTTC. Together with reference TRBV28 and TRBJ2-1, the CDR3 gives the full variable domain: DVKVTQSSRYLVKRTGEKVFLECVQDMDHENMFWYRQDPGLGLRLIYFSYDVKMKEKGDIPEGYSVSREKKERFSLILESASTNQTSMYLCASSLGIIAGGYEQFFGPGTRLTVL.

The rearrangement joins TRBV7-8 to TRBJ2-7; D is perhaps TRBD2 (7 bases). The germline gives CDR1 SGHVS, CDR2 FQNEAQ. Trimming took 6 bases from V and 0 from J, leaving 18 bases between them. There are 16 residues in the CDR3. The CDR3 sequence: CASRKGRGSFSYEQYF. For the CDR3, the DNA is TGTGCCAGCAGGAAAGGGAGGGGGTCGTTCTCCTACGAGCAGTACTTC.

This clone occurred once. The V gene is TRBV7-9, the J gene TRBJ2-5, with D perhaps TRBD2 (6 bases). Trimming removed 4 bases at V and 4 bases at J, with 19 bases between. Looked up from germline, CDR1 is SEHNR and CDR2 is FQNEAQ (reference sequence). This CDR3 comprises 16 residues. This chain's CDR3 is CASSSPGAGLAETQYF. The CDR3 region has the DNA TGTGCCAGCAGCTCACCGGGTGCGGGGCTGGCAGAGACCCAGTACTTC.

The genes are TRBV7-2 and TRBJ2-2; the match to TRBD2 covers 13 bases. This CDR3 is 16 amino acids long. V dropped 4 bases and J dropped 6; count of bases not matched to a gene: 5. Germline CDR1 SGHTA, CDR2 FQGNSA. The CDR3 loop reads CASSWTSGSSAGELFF. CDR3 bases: TGTGCCAGCAGCTGGACTAGCGGGAGCTCGGCCGGGGAGCTGTTTTTT.

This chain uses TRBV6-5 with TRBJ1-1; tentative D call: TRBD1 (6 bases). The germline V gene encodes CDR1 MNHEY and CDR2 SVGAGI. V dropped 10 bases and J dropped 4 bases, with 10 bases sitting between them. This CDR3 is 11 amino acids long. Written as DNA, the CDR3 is TGTGCCACGAGGGGGGGCACTGAAGCTTTCTTT. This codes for CATRGGTEAFF.

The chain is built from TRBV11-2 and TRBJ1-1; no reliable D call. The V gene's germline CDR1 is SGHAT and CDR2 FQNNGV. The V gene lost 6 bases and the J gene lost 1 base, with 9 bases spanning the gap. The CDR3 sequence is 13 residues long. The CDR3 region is CASREDSNTEAFF. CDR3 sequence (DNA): TGTGCCAGCAGGGAAGACTCGAACACTGAAGCTTTCTTT.

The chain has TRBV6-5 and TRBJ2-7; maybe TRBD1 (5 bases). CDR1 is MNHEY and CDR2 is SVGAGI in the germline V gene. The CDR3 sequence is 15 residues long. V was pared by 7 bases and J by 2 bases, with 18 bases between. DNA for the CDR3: TGTGCCAGCATTCCAACGACAGAAGAAACCTACGAGCAGTACTTC. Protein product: CASIPTTEETYEQYF.

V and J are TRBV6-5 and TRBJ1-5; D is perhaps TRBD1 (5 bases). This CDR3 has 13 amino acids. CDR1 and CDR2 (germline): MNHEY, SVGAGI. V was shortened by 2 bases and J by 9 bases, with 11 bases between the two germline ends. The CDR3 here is CASSYDPGGPQHF. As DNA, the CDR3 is TGTGCCAGCAGTTACGACCCGGGGGGGCCCCAGCATTTT.

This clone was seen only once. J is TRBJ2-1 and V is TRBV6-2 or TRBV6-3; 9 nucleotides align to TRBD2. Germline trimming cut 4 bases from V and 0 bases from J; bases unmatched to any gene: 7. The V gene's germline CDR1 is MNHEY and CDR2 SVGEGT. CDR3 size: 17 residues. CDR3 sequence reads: CASSSLVSGSSYNEQFF. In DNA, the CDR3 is TGTGCCAGCAGTTCGCTGGTTAGCGGGAGCTCCTACAATGAGCAGTTCTTC.

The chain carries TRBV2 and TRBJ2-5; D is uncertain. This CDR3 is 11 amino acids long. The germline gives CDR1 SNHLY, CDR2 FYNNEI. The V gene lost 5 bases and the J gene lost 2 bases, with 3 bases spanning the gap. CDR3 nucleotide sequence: TGTGCCAGCAGTCCGCAAGAGACCCAGTACTTC. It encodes CASSPQETQYF.

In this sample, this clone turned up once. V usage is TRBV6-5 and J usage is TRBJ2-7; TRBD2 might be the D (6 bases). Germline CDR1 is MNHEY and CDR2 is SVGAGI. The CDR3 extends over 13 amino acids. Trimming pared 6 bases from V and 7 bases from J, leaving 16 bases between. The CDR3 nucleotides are TGTGCCAGCAGCGCCGGGACTTGGGAAGAGCAGTACTTC. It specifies CASSAGTWEEQYF.

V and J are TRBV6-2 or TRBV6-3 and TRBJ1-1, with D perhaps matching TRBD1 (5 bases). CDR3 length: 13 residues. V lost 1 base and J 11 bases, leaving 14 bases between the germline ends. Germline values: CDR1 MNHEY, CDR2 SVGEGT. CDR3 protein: CASSYFRRGEAFF. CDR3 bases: TGTGCCAGCAGTTACTTTCGCCGGGGGGAGGCTTTCTTT.

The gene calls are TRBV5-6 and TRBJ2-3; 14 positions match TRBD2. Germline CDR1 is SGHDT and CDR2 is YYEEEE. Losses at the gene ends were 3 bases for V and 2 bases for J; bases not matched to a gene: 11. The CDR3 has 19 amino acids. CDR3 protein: CASSSLLRLAGGTTDTQYF. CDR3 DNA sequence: TGTGCCAGCAGCTCCTTGTTGAGACTAGCGGGAGGGACCACAGATACGCAGTATTTT.

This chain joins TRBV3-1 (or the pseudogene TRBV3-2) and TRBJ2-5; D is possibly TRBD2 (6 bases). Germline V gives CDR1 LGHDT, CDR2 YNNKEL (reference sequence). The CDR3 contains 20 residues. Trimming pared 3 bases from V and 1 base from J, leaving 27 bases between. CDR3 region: CASSQERSGRTGALQETQYF. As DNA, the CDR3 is TGTGCCAGCAGCCAGGAGAGGTCCGGGAGAACGGGAGCCCTCCAAGAGACCCAGTACTTC.

Here the CDR3 reads CASSFGTKAFF. The DNA of the CDR3 is TGTGCCAGCAGTTTTGGCACGAAAGCTTTCTTT. The V gene is TRBV27, the J gene TRBJ1-1; the D is unclear. The V and J ends lost 3 bases and 9 bases respectively, with 8 bases between them. The CDR3 consists of 11 residues. CDR1 and CDR2 from the germline V gene are MNHEY and SMNVEV (reference sequence).

The CDR3 loop reads CASSESGGRGYTF. The CDR3 DNA is TGTGCCAGCAGTGAATCGGGAGGGCGCGGCTACACCTTC. The V and J genes are TRBV6-1 and TRBJ1-2, with D uncertain. There are 13 residues in the CDR3. The V gene's germline CDR1 is MNHNS and CDR2 SASEGT. The V end was cut by 2 bases, the J end by 8 bases, with 12 bases between.

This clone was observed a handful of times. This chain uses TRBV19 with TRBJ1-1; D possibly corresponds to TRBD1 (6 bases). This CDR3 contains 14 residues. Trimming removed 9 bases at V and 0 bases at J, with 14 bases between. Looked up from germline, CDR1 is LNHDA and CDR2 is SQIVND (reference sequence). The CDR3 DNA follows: TGTGCCAGCTCGGGGGGCAACATGAACACTGAAGCTTTCTTT. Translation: CASSGGNMNTEAFF.

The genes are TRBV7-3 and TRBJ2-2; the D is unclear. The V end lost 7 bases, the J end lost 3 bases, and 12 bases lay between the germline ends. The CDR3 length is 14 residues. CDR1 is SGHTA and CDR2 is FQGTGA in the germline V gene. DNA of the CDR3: TGTGCCAGCAAAGTCAATCGGGACACCGGGGAGCTGTTTTTT. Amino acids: CASKVNRDTGELFF.

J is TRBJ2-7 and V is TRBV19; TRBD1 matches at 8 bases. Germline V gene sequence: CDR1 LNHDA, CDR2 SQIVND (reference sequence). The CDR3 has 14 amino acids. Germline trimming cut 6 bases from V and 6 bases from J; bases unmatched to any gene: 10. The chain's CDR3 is CASRDGQGESEQYF. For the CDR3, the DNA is TGTGCCAGTAGAGACGGACAGGGTGAATCCGAGCAGTACTTC.

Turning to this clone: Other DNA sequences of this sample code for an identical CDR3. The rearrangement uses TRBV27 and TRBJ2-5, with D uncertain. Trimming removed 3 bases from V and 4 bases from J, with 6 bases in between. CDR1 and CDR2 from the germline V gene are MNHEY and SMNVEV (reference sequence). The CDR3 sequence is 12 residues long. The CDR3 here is CASSFRGETQYF. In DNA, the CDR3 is TGTGCCAGCAGTTTCCGCGGAGAGACCCAGTACTTC.

The CDR3 sequence is CATRDSGNTIYF. CDR3 bases: TGTGCCACCCGGGACTCTGGAAACACCATATATTTT. J is TRBJ1-3 and V is TRBV25-1, with D uncertain. With 10 bases removed from V and 0 bases from J, the gap between germline ends came to 7 bases. Germline-derived CDR1 and CDR2 are MGHDK and SYGVNS. This CDR3 comprises 12 residues.

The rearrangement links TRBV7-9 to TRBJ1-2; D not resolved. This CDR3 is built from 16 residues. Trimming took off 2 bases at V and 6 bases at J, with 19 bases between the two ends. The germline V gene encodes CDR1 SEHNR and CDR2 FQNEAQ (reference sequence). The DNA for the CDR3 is TGTGCCAGCAGCTTAAATTTAAACCTCGCACAACATGGCTACACCTTC. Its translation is CASSLNLNLAQHGYTF.

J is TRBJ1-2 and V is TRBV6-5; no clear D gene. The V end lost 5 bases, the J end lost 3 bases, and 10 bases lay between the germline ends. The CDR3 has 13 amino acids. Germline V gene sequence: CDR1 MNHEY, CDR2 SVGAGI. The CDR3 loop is CASSSREYYGYTF. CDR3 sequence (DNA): TGTGCCAGCAGTAGTAGGGAGTACTATGGCTACACCTTC.

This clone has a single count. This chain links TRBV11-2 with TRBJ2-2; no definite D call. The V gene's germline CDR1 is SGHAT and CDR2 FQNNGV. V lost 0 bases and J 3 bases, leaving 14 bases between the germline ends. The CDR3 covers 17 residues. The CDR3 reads CASSLERPPRDTGELFF. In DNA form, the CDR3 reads TGTGCCAGCAGCTTAGAGCGGCCACCTCGGGACACCGGGGAGCTGTTTTTT.

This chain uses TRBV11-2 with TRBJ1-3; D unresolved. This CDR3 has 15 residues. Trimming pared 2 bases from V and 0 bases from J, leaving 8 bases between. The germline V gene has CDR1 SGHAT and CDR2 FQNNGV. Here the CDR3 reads CASSLMGSSGNTIYF. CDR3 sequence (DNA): TGTGCCAGCAGCTTAATGGGGAGCTCTGGAAACACCATATATTTT.

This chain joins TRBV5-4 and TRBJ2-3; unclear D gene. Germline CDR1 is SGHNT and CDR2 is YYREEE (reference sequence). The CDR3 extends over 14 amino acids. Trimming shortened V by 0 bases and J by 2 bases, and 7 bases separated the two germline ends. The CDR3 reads CASSLDLDTDTQYF. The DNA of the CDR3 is TGTGCCAGCAGCTTGGACCTAGACACAGATACGCAGTATTTT. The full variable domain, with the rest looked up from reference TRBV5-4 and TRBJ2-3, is ETGVTQSPTHLIKTRGQQVTLRCSSQSGHNTVSWYQQALGQGPQFIFQYYREEENGRGNFPPRFSGLQFPNYSSELNVNALELDDSALYLCASSLDLDTDTQYFGPGTRLTVL.